These 8 T cell receptor beta chains share one sample of origin, sequenced in a study of T cell changes during pregnancy in multiple sclerosis. Here immunoSEQ multiplex PCR was the method, and the copy in TCRdb shows in-frame clones only, minus some. In the table there are under 55,000 clones, around 90% of which are singletons. The specimen comprised CD4+ T cells from peripheral blood mononuclear cells, sampled after pregnancy. The receptors here all came from a female donor in good health, enrolled as a control in a pregnancy study.

The rearrangement links TRBV12-5 to TRBJ2-5, with 12 positions matching TRBD2. J was trimmed by 0 bases and V by 4 bases; bases with no gene match: 18. CDR3 length: 21 residues. The V gene's germline CDR1 is LGHNT and CDR2 FRNRAP. CDR3 in DNA: TGTGCTAGTGGTTCCCCACCGAGGGCTAGCGGGGGGGCCGGGTACCAAGAGACCCAGTACTTC. Translation gives CASGSPPRASGGAGYQETQYF.

V usage is TRBV4-1 and J usage is TRBJ1-1; D ambiguous. From germline, CDR1 is MGHRA and CDR2 YSYEKL. Trimming pared 2 bases from V and 2 bases from J, leaving 18 bases between. The CDR3 loop spans 17 amino acids. The CDR3 sequence: CASSQPLVGRTNTEAFF. For the CDR3, the DNA is TGCGCCAGCAGCCAACCACTCGTAGGCAGGACTAACACTGAAGCTTTCTTT.

The V call is TRBV6-1, the J call TRBJ2-4; maybe TRBD1 (6 bases). V lost 11 bases to trimming and J lost 8 bases, with 16 bases between them. The CDR3 loop spans 12 amino acids. Looked up from germline, CDR1 is MNHNS and CDR2 is SASEGT. The CDR3 sequence is CAVQGSGDIQYF. In DNA form, the CDR3 reads TGTGCCGTACAGGGCAGTGGAGACATTCAGTACTTC.

This sequence joins TRBV6-5 and TRBJ1-6, with 9 bases lining up with TRBD1. The CDR3 consists of 16 residues. V trimming: 0 bases; J trimming: 7 bases; junction bases outside the gene matches: 4. CDR1 MNHEY and CDR2 SVGAGI come from the germline V gene. The CDR3 DNA reads as TGTGCCAGCAGTTACTCGATGGGACAGGGAAATTCACCCCTCCACTTT. Translation gives CASSYSMGQGNSPLHF.

This clone has just one count. The CDR3 spells CASSPRTGTDTQYF. The DNA for the CDR3 is TGTGCCAGCTCACCACGGACTGGCACAGATACGCAGTATTTT. The V and J genes are TRBV18 and TRBJ2-3; D is possibly TRBD2 (5 bases). The CDR3 length is 14 residues. Trimming took off 1 base at V and 1 base at J, with 6 bases between the two ends. Germline CDR1 and CDR2: KGHSH and LQKENI.

This chain uses TRBV19 with TRBJ2-7, with D possibly TRBD2 on 6 matching bases. Germline V gene sequence: CDR1 LNHDA, CDR2 SQIVND (reference sequence). V lost 7 bases to trimming and J lost 0 bases, with 16 bases between them. CDR3 length: 15 amino acids. The CDR3 nucleotides are TGTGCCAGTACTCGGTCCGGGGGATCCTCCTACGAGCAGTACTTC. Translating gives CASTRSGGSSYEQYF.

The rearrangement joins TRBV9 to TRBJ1-6; perhaps TRBD1 as D (5 bases). Germline values: CDR1 SGDLS, CDR2 YYNGEE. Deletions cut 0 bases from V and 9 bases from J, with 10 bases between. This CDR3 has 14 amino acids. As DNA, the CDR3 is TGTGCCAGCAGCGTAGAAGGGGCCGGTTCACCCCTCCACTTT. Its translation is CASSVEGAGSPLHF.

The V call is TRBV19, the J call TRBJ2-7; 12 nucleotides match TRBD2. The CDR3 extends over 20 amino acids. Germline lookup yields CDR1 LNHDA and CDR2 SQIVND (reference sequence). V gave up 5 bases and J gave up 0 bases; unmatched junction bases: 17. As DNA, the CDR3 is TGTGCCAGTAGTTCCCGACTAGCGGGAGTCTCTAAGGGGATCTCCTACGAGCAGTACTTC. Its translation is CASSSRLAGVSKGISYEQYF. The full variable domain, with the rest looked up from reference TRBV19 and TRBJ2-7, is DGGITQSPKYLFRKEGQNVTLSCEQNLNHDAMYWYRQDPGQGLRLIYYSQIVNDFQKGDIAEGYSVSREKKESFPLTVTSAQKNPTAFYLCASSSRLAGVSKGISYEQYFGPGTRLTVT.